This T cell receptor beta chain comes out of a study of T cells in Graves' hyperthyroidism and ophthalmopathy. Under 3 months was the duration of disease in ophthalmopathy patients, who also had a Clinical Activity Score of at least 3 and a NOSPECS grade of at least 4. Amplification targeted TCR beta CDR3 regions from RNA transcripts. The primer set for the first-round RT-PCR of the TCR CDR3 was HTBI. TCRdb re-called the multiplex PCR reads with MiXCR, one entry per CDR3 protein. The repertoire holds about 640,000 distinct CDR3 sequences, with roughly 20% as singletons. CDR3 length: 16 residues. J gave up 7 bases and V 5 bases, and 14 bases lay outside the gene matches. Germline CDR1 reads SEHNR; CDR2 reads FQNEAQ (reference sequence). The study, taken as a whole, reports: Ophthalmopathy was model-predicted a median approximately 6.4 months pre-onset. Most expanded thyroid clonotypes above 0.001 recurred in blood.

As for this clonotype: The target antigen is unknown.

The genes are TRBV7-9 and TRBJ2-4, with 7 bases fitting TRBD1. Specimen: blood. The receptor was isolated from a man aged 25 to 40 with Graves' ophthalmopathy. CDR3 DNA sequence: TGTGCCAGCAGCGGATCAGCTACAGGGGATCGGAACATTCAGTACTTC. Its translation is CASSGSATGDRNIQYF.